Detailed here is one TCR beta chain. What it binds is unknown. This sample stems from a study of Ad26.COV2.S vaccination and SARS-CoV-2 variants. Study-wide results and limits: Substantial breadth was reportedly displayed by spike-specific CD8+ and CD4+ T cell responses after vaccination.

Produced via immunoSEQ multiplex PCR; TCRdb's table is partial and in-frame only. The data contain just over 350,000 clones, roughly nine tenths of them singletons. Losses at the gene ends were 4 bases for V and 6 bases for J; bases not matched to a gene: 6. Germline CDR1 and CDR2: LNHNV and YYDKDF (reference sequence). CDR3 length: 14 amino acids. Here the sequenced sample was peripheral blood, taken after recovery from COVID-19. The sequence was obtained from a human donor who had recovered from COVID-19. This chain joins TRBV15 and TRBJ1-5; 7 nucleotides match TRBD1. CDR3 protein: CATSTRQGSQPQHF. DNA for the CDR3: TGTGCCACCAGCACCCGACAGGGTAGTCAGCCCCAGCATTTT.